Listed below are T cell receptor beta chains from one sample, sequenced in a study of blood T cell repertoires in COVID-19. Only in-frame clones appear in the TCRdb table, and some are missing; sequencing was by immunoSEQ multiplex PCR. The table includes fewer than 200,000 clones, 80% to 95% detected once. Sequenced sample: peripheral blood. The receptors shown here come from a man aged 45-65 years with acute or convalescent COVID-19. Each CDR3 is given with its conserved first and last residue. Fields, in order: D gene, J gene, V gene, clone size, CDR3 protein, CDR3 DNA. The D gene is left open where the match is weak. Only part of the rows carry a size: once, few, many, or a class if the clone is expanded.

TRBD2 TRBJ2-7 TRBV5-1 few CASSLAGASYEQYF TGCGCCAGCAGCTTAGCGGGGGCCTCCTACGAGCAGTACTTC
TRBD1 TRBJ1-5 TRBV19 NA CASSIGTQTGRNQPQHF TGTGCCAGTAGTATAGGGACCCAGACAGGGCGCAATCAGCCCCAGCATTTT
TRBD1 TRBJ1-1 TRBV4-1 NA CASRRGLLTEAFF TGCGCCAGCCGAAGGGGGCTTCTCACTGAAGCTTTCTTT
TRBD2 TRBJ2-2 TRBV29-1 once CSVVRRTSGREGPGELFF TGCAGCGTTGTTCGGAGGACTAGCGGGAGGGAAGGGCCCGGGGAGCTGTTTTTT
NA TRBJ1-6 TRBV5-1 NA CASSLDATGAYNSPLHF TGCGCCAGCAGCTTGGACGCGACGGGGGCCTATAATTCACCCCTCCACTTT
TRBD2 TRBJ2-1 TRBV27 NA CASGVWGTSEQFF TGTGCCAGCGGTGTTTGGGGGACTAGTGAGCAGTTCTTC
NA TRBJ1-3 TRBV3-1/TRBV3-2 NA CASSSGATSGNTIYF TGTGCCAGCAGCTCAGGGGCTACCTCTGGAAACACCATATATTTT
NA TRBJ2-1 TRBV29-1 NA CSVINRRDFVGNEQFF TGCAGCGTTATTAATCGGCGGGACTTTGTTGGAAATGAGCAGTTCTTC
NA TRBJ1-4 TRBV2 NA CASRGGQLNEKLFF TGTGCCAGCAGGGGGGGGCAGCTAAATGAAAAACTGTTTTTT
TRBD2 TRBJ2-7 TRBV7-6 NA CASSLALSGRAGEQYF TGTGCCAGCAGCTTAGCGCTCTCCGGGAGGGCGGGAGAGCAGTACTTC
TRBD2 TRBJ2-3 TRBV7-9 once CASSLSSGTSDTQYF TGTGCCAGCAGCTTATCTAGCGGGACCTCAGATACGCAGTATTTT
NA TRBJ2-7 TRBV7-9 once CASSLAPGAYEQYF TGTGCCAGCAGCTTAGCGCCAGGGGCTTACGAGCAGTACTTC
TRBD1 TRBJ1-4 TRBV15 NA CATSRGGDREKLFF TGTGCCACCAGCAGAGGGGGGGACAGGGAAAAACTGTTTTTT
TRBD1 TRBJ2-4 TRBV15 NA CATSKQGAYSIQYF TGTGCCACCAGCAAGCAGGGGGCCTATAGCATTCAGTACTTC
TRBD2 TRBJ2-2 TRBV28 NA CASSPRDYDTGELFF TGTGCCAGCAGCCCCCGGGACTACGACACCGGGGAGCTGTTTTTT
NA TRBJ2-5 TRBV28 NA CASSLGEETQYF TGTGCCAGCAGCCTCGGAGAGGAGACCCAGTACTTC
TRBD2 TRBJ2-3 TRBV7-2 NA CASSSWAGGRRADTQYF TGTGCCAGCAGCTCGTGGGCGGGGGGGCGTAGGGCAGATACGCAGTATTTT
NA TRBJ2-7 TRBV28 NA CASSASGTPVYEQYF TGTGCCAGCAGTGCCAGCGGGACACCTGTCTACGAGCAGTACTTC
NA TRBJ1-5 TRBV2 few CASSGRGASQPQHF TGTGCCAGCTCGGGCAGGGGAGCCAGTCAGCCCCAGCATTTT
NA TRBJ1-5 TRBV27 NA CASSPQTSSNQPQHF TGTGCCAGCAGTCCCCAGACAAGTAGCAATCAGCCCCAGCATTTT
TRBD1 TRBJ1-5 TRBV18 NA CASSIGTALNQPQHF TGTGCCAGCTCAATCGGGACAGCTTTAAATCAGCCCCAGCATTTT
NA TRBJ1-5 TRBV28 NA CASLPLGGANQPQHF TGTGCCAGCTTACCCCTTGGGGGCGCTAATCAGCCCCAGCATTTT
NA TRBJ1-1 TRBV18 NA CASSPPSDTEAFF TGTGCCAGCTCCCCCCCTTCAGACACTGAAGCTTTCTTT
TRBD1 TRBJ2-7 TRBV27 NA CASSSLYEGQGSHEQYF TGTGCCAGCAGTTCACTTTATGAGGGACAGGGGAGCCACGAGCAGTACTTC
TRBD1 TRBJ2-6 TRBV5-1 NA CASTDRVGANVLTF TGCGCCAGCACGGACAGGGTTGGGGCCAACGTCCTGACTTTC
NA TRBJ2-1 TRBV18 NA CASSPEDSYNEQFF TGTGCCAGCTCACCGGAGGATTCCTACAATGAGCAGTTCTTC
TRBD2 TRBJ2-3 TRBV11-1 NA CASSSGLAGTDTQYF TGTGCCAGCAGCTCGGGACTAGCGGGGACCGATACGCAGTATTTT
TRBD2 TRBJ2-1 TRBV5-4 NA CASSFGSGGAGKVEFF TGTGCCAGCAGCTTCGGGAGCGGGGGGGCTGGGAAGGTAGAGTTCTTC
TRBD1 TRBJ1-1 TRBV10-3 few CAISGTGGANTEAFF TGTGCCATCAGTGGGACAGGGGGCGCAAACACTGAAGCTTTCTTT
NA TRBJ1-1 TRBV27 NA CASSFTGNTEAFF TGTGCCAGCAGTTTTACAGGGAACACTGAAGCTTTCTTT
NA TRBJ1-5 TRBV2 NA CASSEGRVSQPQHF TGTGCCAGCAGTGAAGGCAGGGTGAGTCAGCCCCAGCATTTT
TRBD1 TRBJ1-6 TRBV15 NA CATSSRTGPREEYSYNSPLHF TGTGCCACCAGCAGCCGGACAGGGCCGCGAGAAGAATACTCCTATAATTCACCCCTCCACTTT
TRBD1 TRBJ1-1 TRBV9 NA CASSQLQGPNTEAFF TGTGCCAGCAGCCAGCTACAGGGGCCGAACACTGAAGCTTTCTTT
NA TRBJ2-7 TRBV12-3/TRBV12-4 NA CASTGVAYEQYF TGTGCCAGCACAGGCGTTGCCTACGAGCAGTACTTC
TRBD1 TRBJ2-7 TRBV20-1 NA CSVRGYDEQYF TGCAGTGTCAGGGGGTACGACGAGCAGTACTTC
NA TRBJ2-3 TRBV3-1/TRBV3-2 NA CASSVRRTADTQYF TGTGCCAGCAGCGTACGGCGGACAGCAGATACGCAGTATTTT
NA TRBJ1-5 TRBV6-1 NA CASSEGGGGSQPQHF TGTGCCAGCAGTGAAGGGGGCGGAGGGAGTCAGCCCCAGCATTTT
TRBD1 TRBJ1-6 TRBV4-2 NA CASSQDSSQGFNSPLHF TGTGCCAGCAGCCAAGATTCGTCACAGGGGTTTAATTCACCCCTCCACTTT
NA TRBJ1-4 TRBV30 NA CAWSVRSNEKLFF TGTGCCTGGAGTGTACGCAGTAATGAAAAACTGTTTTTT
NA TRBJ2-7 TRBV10-3 NA CATIDQGRKNEQYF TGTGCCACCATAGATCAGGGGAGAAAGAACGAGCAGTACTTC
NA TRBJ2-2 TRBV9 NA CASSVGVPGVLNTGELFF TGTGCCAGCAGCGTAGGAGTGCCGGGGGTACTCAACACCGGGGAGCTGTTTTTT